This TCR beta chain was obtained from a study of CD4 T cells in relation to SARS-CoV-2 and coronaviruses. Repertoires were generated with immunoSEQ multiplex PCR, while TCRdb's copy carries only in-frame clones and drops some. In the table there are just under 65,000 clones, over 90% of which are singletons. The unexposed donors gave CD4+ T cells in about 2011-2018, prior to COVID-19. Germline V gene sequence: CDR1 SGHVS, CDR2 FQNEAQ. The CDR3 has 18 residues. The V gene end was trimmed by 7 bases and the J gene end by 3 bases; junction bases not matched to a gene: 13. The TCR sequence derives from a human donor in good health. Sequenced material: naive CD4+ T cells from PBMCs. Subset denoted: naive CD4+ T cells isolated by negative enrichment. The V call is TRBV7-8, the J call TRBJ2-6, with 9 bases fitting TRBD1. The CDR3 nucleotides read TGTGCCAGCAAACGGACAGGGGCCACAACTGGTGGGGCCAACGTCCTGACTTTC. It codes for CASKRTGATTGGANVLTF. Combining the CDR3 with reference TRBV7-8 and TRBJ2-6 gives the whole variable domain GAGVSQSPRYKVAKRGQDVALRCDPISGHVSLFWYQQALGQGPEFLTYFQNEAQLDKSGLPSDRFFAERPEGSVSTLKIQRTQQEDSAVYLCASKRTGATTGGANVLTFGAGSRLTVL.